Sequencing of this T cell receptor beta chain was carried out in a study of blood T cell repertoires in COVID-19. Overall study: Some COVID-19 samples were acute and others convalescent; all came from the United States, Italy and Spain. PBMCs, B-cell-depleted T cells, or T cells were the source of the cDNA or gDNA that made up the material.

From germline, CDR1 is MDHEN and CDR2 SYDVKM. Trimming left V 4 bases short and J 1 base short, with 13 bases between. There are 15 residues in the CDR3. Authors' processing steps: Counts of nucleated cells, estimated from reference gene primer amplification, were obtained. Libraries were prepared by immunoSEQ multiplex PCR; TCRdb keeps only in-frame clonotypes and omits some of them. That table furnishes V, J and clone size, whereas the DNA furnished D and trimming. In the table there are 300,000 or so clones, around four fifths of which are singletons. This receptor was taken from a woman between 50 and 59 years old with active or convalescent COVID-19. V and J are TRBV28 and TRBJ1-2; D might be TRBD1 (5 bases). Sequencing used peripheral blood. The DNA for the CDR3 is TGTGCCAGCAGTTGGGGAGGGACCGTTAACTATGGCTACACCTTC. The encoded protein is CASSWGGTVNYGYTF.